The T cell receptor beta chain described here comes from a study of cytomegalovirus exposure and HLA in healthy donors. Points from the study as a whole: Among TCR beta chains, those listed as cytomegalovirus-associated numbered roughly 150.

Likely unrecorded immune exposures existed in these nominally healthy donors. Concerning this clone: Antigen: not known.

Researchers ran the PCR with 60 Vbeta and 13 Jbeta primers. Profiling relied on immunoSEQ multiplex PCR, and the TCRdb table lists in-frame clones only, not all of them. The repertoire holds more than 110,000 clones, with 70% to 90% as singletons. The receptor's source is a man between 45 and 60 years old in good health and CMV-seronegative. Sequenced: PBMCs.

The CDR3 sequence is CAWSSPGPGIQPQHF. CDR3 nucleotides: TGTGCCTGGAGTTCCCCGGGCCCCGGGATCCAGCCCCAGCATTTT. This chain uses TRBV30 with TRBJ1-5; D is ambiguous. CDR3 length equals 15 residues. Germline-derived CDR1 and CDR2 are GTSNPN and SVGIG (reference sequence). V lost 2 bases, J lost 7 bases, and 18 bases lay in between.